Presented here are 21 T cell receptor beta chains from one specimen sequenced in a study of spatial heterogeneity in lung cancer. Study-wide points: One measure, the expanded intratumoral alpha and beta TCR count, tracked tumor mutation counts.

This sample's time point: sample taken at primary tumor resection. TCRdb processed the 5' RACE reads anew with MiXCR; each CDR3 protein has one entry. The sample records about 320 distinct CDR3 sequences, more than 20% being singletons. No antigens are known for them. Sequencing used lung tumor tissue, obtained at surgery. The source is a male donor with early-stage non-small cell lung cancer.

This clonotype is deemed large (0.1 to 1%). Here the CDR3 reads CASRLTGGLETQYF. Here the CDR3 DNA reads TGTGCCAGCAGACTGACAGGGGGCTTAGAGACCCAGTACTTC. The chain recombines TRBV28 with TRBJ2-5; TRBD1 matches 10 bases. The CDR3 has 14 residues. Germline V gene data show CDR1 as MDHEN and CDR2 as SYDVKM. After removal of 6 bases from V and 4 bases from J, the junction contained 5 bases not matched to a gene.

In its sample, this clonotype was seen once. It may be a read error: a sequence one base away is much more abundant. The chain couples TRBV20-1 to TRBJ1-2, with D unresolved. The CDR3 runs to 15 residues. Germline CDR1 is DFQATT and CDR2 is SNEGSKA (reference sequence). CDR3 DNA sequence: TGCAGTGTTAGAGTCCTTAGGACGCCTTACTATGGCTACACCTTC. Its protein is CSVRVLRTPYYGYTF.

Remarks on this clonotype: Its ends do not fully match the called genes, so a read error is possible. The J gene is TRBJ2-1, the V gene TRBV7-9; 7 positions match TRBD2. The CDR3 totals 15 residues. Germline loops: CDR1 SEHNR, CDR2 FQNEAQ (reference sequence). The CDR3 here is CASSLAASGPREQFF. In DNA, the CDR3 is TGTGCCAGCAGCCTAGCGGCTAGCGGTCCTCGGGAGCAGTTCTTC.

Within the sample, this clonotype is large (0.1 to 1%). The CDR3 loop is CASSTPLATTGYNQPQHF. CDR3 sequence (DNA): TGTGCCAGTAGTACCCCCTTAGCTACTACAGGGTACAATCAGCCCCAGCATTTT. The chain uses TRBV19 and TRBJ1-5; possibly TRBD1 for D (6 bases). CDR1 is LNHDA, CDR2 SQIVND, per germline (reference sequence). The CDR3 has 18 residues. Trimming pared 4 bases from V and 3 bases from J, leaving 22 bases between.

This clonotype was found a few times. The V and J genes are TRBV7-9 and TRBJ1-6; D is undetermined. This CDR3 contains 16 residues. Germline CDR1 reads SEHNR; CDR2 reads FQNEAQ (reference sequence). Trimming cost V 4 bases and J 7 bases, with 17 bases left between them. DNA of the CDR3: TGTGCCAGCAGCTGCGACGAGGGCCGGAGAAATTCACCCCTCCACTTT. This encodes CASSCDEGRRNSPLHF.

The rearrangement joins TRBV6-5 to TRBJ1-2, with D unresolved. The CDR3 covers 14 residues. The V gene's germline CDR1 is MNHEY and CDR2 SVGAGI. The V end was cut by 0 bases, the J end by 8 bases, with 13 bases between. Written as DNA, the CDR3 is TGTGCCAGCAGTTACTCGATCCAGCCGGAGGGCTACACCTTC. This gives the protein CASSYSIQPEGYTF.

In this sample, this clonotype is large. V is TRBV27 and J is TRBJ2-1, with D tentatively TRBD2 (5 bases). This CDR3 is built from 14 residues. The germline V gene encodes CDR1 MNHEY and CDR2 SMNVEV (reference sequence). V lost 3 bases and J 4 bases, leaving 10 bases between the germline ends. In DNA form, the CDR3 reads TGTGCCAGCAGTTTTCCGGGGAAGTACAATGAGCAGTTCTTC. Translating it yields CASSFPGKYNEQFF.

By frequency in the sample, this clonotype is hyperexpanded (1% or more). This chain joins TRBV6-5 and TRBJ2-7; TRBD1 might be the D (5 bases). Germline V gene data show CDR1 as MNHEY and CDR2 as SVGAGI. V lost 0 bases, J lost 6 bases, and 9 bases lay in between. The CDR3 length is 13 residues. The chain's CDR3 is CASSYSKGSEQYF. The CDR3 nucleotides read TGTGCCAGCAGTTACTCGAAGGGGTCCGAGCAGTACTTC.

By sample fraction, this clonotype is large. The V gene is TRBV5-5, the J gene TRBJ2-1, with 8 bases that match TRBD1. CDR3 length equals 15 residues. CDR1 is SGHKS and CDR2 is YYEKEE in the germline V gene (reference sequence). The junction had 11 bases not matched to a gene; V was cut back by 4 bases and J by 8 bases. CDR3 sequence: CASSPPRQGFDEQFF. The DNA for the CDR3 is TGTGCCAGCAGCCCCCCTCGACAGGGGTTTGATGAGCAGTTCTTC.

Here the CDR3 DNA reads TGCGCCAGCAGCCAAGATATAGCGGGATACAATGAGCAGTTCTTC. Translating gives CASSQDIAGYNEQFF. This chain joins TRBV4-1 and TRBJ2-1, with TRBD2 identical over 8 bases. Looked up from germline, CDR1 is MGHRA and CDR2 is YSYEKL. The V segment lost 0 bases and the J segment 4 bases; nucleotides outside the gene matches: 2. The CDR3 totals 15 residues.

This clonotype counts as hyperexpanded. The J gene is TRBJ2-2, the V gene TRBV5-5, with D perhaps assigned TRBD1 or TRBD2 (5 bases each). CDR1 is SGHKS, CDR2 YYEKEE, per germline (reference sequence). The V gene lost 4 bases and the J gene lost 5 bases, with 18 bases spanning the gap. The CDR3 is 16 residues long. The CDR3 is CASSPSGSWGTGELFF. The CDR3 coding sequence is TGTGCCAGCAGCCCATCTGGGAGTTGGGGGACCGGGGAGCTGTTTTTT.

Within the sample, this clonotype is large. The chain recombines TRBV7-3 with TRBJ2-2; possible D gene TRBD1, 6 bases. V dropped 4 bases and J dropped 5 bases, with 17 bases sitting between them. The germline gives CDR1 SGHTA, CDR2 FQGTGA. The CDR3 length is 16 residues. The CDR3 sequence: CASSSATGFPTGELFF. The DNA for the CDR3 is TGTGCCAGCAGCTCTGCAACAGGGTTTCCGACCGGGGAGCTGTTTTTT.

By sample fraction, this clonotype is hyperexpanded. The chain links TRBV20-1 to TRBJ2-3; perhaps TRBD2 as D (6 bases). The CDR3 totals 17 residues. V lost 0 bases to trimming and J lost 2 bases, with 18 bases between them. The germline CDR1 and CDR2 sequences are DFQATT and SNEGSKA (reference sequence). In nucleotides, the CDR3 is TGCAGTGCTAGAGATCCTGCGCCGGGACTCCTCACAGATACGCAGTATTTT. Encoded protein: CSARDPAPGLLTDTQYF.

The V call is TRBV20-1, the J call TRBJ1-1; D is perhaps TRBD1 (6 bases). Per germline, CDR1 DFQATT and CDR2 SNEGSKA (reference sequence). V dropped 5 bases and J dropped 13 bases, with 23 bases sitting between them. The CDR3 is made up of 13 amino acids. CDR3 in amino acids: CSAFQPAKGVVFF. CDR3 sequence (DNA): TGCAGTGCTTTTCAACCGGCGAAGGGGGTGGTTTTCTTT.

This clonotype is large by share. The chain has TRBV12-3 or TRBV12-4 and TRBJ2-7; D perhaps matches TRBD2 (5 bases). With 1 base removed from V and 3 bases from J, the gap between germline ends came to 7 bases. The CDR3 is made up of 13 amino acids. The CDR3 spells CASSLGGDYEQYF. In DNA, the CDR3 is TGTGCCAGCAGTTTAGGGGGAGACTACGAGCAGTACTTC.

This clonotype came up a few times. The chain recombines TRBV11-2 with TRBJ2-1; D gene unclear. Germline assignment: CDR1 SGHAT and CDR2 FQNNGV. V was trimmed by 5 bases and J by 5 bases, leaving 22 bases between them. The CDR3 loop spans 17 amino acids. CDR3 bases: TGTGCCAGCAGCCGAAACTACCATAACGGACCGGACAATGAGCAGTTCTTC. Its translation is CASSRNYHNGPDNEQFF.

This clonotype showed up just a few times. V is TRBV7-2 and J is TRBJ2-7; weak D call: TRBD2 (5 bases). Germline CDR1 and CDR2: SGHTA and FQGNSA. The CDR3 runs to 15 residues. Between the trimmed V and J ends, which lost 1 base and 0 bases, there was a span of 10 bases. In DNA, the CDR3 is TGTGCCAGCAGCTTAGGTTTAGGGAGCTCCTACGAGCAGTACTTC. It specifies CASSLGLGSSYEQYF.

With regard to this clonotype: The conserved phenylalanine or tryptophan is not found at the CDR3 terminus, so this likely reflects a read error. The DNA is omitted, as the CDR3 cannot be located on it reliably, and the CDR3 follows TCRdb's listing. The chain has TRBV20-1 and TRBJ2-7; the table's D call, TRBD2, has no DNA check behind it. The germline CDR1 and CDR2 sequences are DFQATT and SNEGSKA (reference sequence). The length of the CDR3 is 8 amino acids, counting both ends. The CDR3 here is CSGIADKA.

As concerns this clonotype: Possible read error: a much larger clone is one base away. The chain is built from TRBV20-1 and TRBJ1-2; no definite D call. Germline CDR1 reads DFQATT; CDR2 reads SNEGSKA (reference sequence). V shed 1 base and J shed 3 bases, with 15 bases lying between them. The CDR3 runs to 15 residues. CDR3 loop: CSARVPRTPYYGYTF. The DNA for the CDR3 is TGCAGTGCTAGAGTCCCTAGGACGCCTTACTATGGCTACACCTTC.

This clonotype was seen only once. The rearrangement joins TRBV2 to TRBJ1-6; 10 bases align to TRBD1. The CDR3 sequence is 17 residues long. CDR1 is SNHLY and CDR2 is FYNNEI in the germline V gene. V dropped 6 bases and J dropped 6; count of bases not matched to a gene: 11. CDR3: CASSPMAGTGVNSPLHF. The CDR3 nucleotides read TGTGCCAGCAGCCCAATGGCTGGGACAGGGGTTAATTCACCCCTCCACTTT.

Note on this clonotype: With a much larger clone just one base away, this may be a read error. The chain couples TRBV7-2 to TRBJ2-7; D is unresolved. This CDR3 is 13 amino acids long. CDR1 and CDR2 from the germline V gene are SGHTA and FQGNSA. The CDR3 sequence: CASSLEPSCEQYF. In DNA form, the CDR3 reads TGTGCCAGCAGCTTAGAGCCCTCCTGCGAGCAGTACTTC.